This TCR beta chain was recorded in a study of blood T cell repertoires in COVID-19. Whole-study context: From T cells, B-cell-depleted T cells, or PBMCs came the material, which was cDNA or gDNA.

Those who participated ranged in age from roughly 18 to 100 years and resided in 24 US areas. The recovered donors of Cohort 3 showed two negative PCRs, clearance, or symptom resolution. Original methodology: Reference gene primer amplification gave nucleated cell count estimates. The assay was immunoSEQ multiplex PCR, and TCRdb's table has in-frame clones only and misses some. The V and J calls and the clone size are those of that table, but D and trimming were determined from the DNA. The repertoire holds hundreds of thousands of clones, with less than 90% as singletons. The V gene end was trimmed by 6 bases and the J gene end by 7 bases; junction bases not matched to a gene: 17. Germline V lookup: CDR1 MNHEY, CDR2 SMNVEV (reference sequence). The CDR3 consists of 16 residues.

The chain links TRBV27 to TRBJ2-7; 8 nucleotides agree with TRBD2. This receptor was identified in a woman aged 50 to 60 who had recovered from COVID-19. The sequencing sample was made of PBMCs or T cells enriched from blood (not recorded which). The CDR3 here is CASRKAPSGSMMEQYF. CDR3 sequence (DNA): TGTGCCAGCAGAAAGGCCCCCAGCGGGAGCATGATGGAGCAGTACTTC.